This TCR beta chain was identified in a study of cytomegalovirus exposure and HLA in healthy donors. 13 Jbeta primers and 60 Vbeta primers were used for the PCR. This table comes from immunoSEQ multiplex PCR, and its TCRdb copy is limited to in-frame clones, with some not included. Found here are about 200,000 clones; the top ten clones hold 0.9% to 1.4%. The germline V gene has CDR1 MNHNY and CDR2 SVGAGI (reference sequence). This CDR3 is built from 14 residues. Losses at the gene ends were 7 bases for V and 3 bases for J; bases not matched to a gene: 7. The sequence was collected from a girl aged 2 to 9 in good health and CMV-seropositive. V and J are TRBV6-6 and TRBJ1-1, with TRBD1 matching 8 bases. The sample taken for sequencing was PBMCs. CDR3 nucleotide sequence: TGTGCCAGCAAACCCGGACAGGGTGACACTGAAGCTTTCTTT. It translates to CASKPGQGDTEAFF.